Presented here are 17 T cell receptor beta chains from one specimen sequenced in a study of T cells in Graves' hyperthyroidism and ophthalmopathy. Regions amplified from RNA transcripts were the TCR beta CDR3 regions. During a first-round RT-PCR of the TCR CDR3, the HTBI primer set was used. MiXCR was run by TCRdb on the multiplex PCR reads, yielding one entry per CDR3 protein. This table has 200,000 to 250,000 distinct CDR3 sequences, about 15% appearing once. What was sequenced was blood. The receptors shown here come from a woman aged 18-30 years with Graves' ophthalmopathy.

This clonotype was detected a few times. The rearrangement joins TRBV27 to TRBJ1-4; D is unclear. In germline, CDR1 is MNHEY, CDR2 SMNVEV (reference sequence). V was clipped by 7 bases and J by 6 bases, with 15 bases between them. This CDR3 has 14 amino acids. The CDR3 region has the DNA TGTGCCAGCACTTTGATGGGTTTTCATGAAAAACTGTTTTTT. It specifies CASTLMGFHEKLFF.

The chain employs TRBV7-2 and TRBJ1-1, with D tentatively TRBD1 (6 bases). Germline V CDR1 and CDR2: SGHTA, FQGNSA. With 5 bases removed from V and 0 bases from J, the gap between germline ends came to 10 bases. The CDR3 has 14 amino acids. The CDR3: CASSPRQVNTEAFF. In DNA, the CDR3 is TGTGCCAGCAGCCCCCGACAGGTGAACACTGAAGCTTTCTTT.

This clonotype came up a few times. In DNA, the CDR3 is TGTGCCAGTACCGGGACAGGGCAAAGCTCCTACGAGCAGTACTTC. It encodes CASTGTGQSSYEQYF. V usage is TRBV19 and J usage is TRBJ2-7, with 9 bases matching TRBD1. Germline V gene data show CDR1 as LNHDA and CDR2 as SQIVND (reference sequence). The CDR3 covers 15 residues. With 7 bases clipped from V and 0 bases from J, the junction kept 7 bases outside the gene matches. Using reference TRBV19 and TRBJ2-7 for the parts outside the CDR3, the full variable domain is DGGITQSPKYLFRKEGQNVTLSCEQNLNHDAMYWYRQDPGQGLRLIYYSQIVNDFQKGDIAEGYSVSREKKESFPLTVTSAQKNPTAFYLCASTGTGQSSYEQYFGPGTRLTVT.

This clonotype was counted at least ten times. This sequence joins TRBV9 and TRBJ1-2; D gene unclear. Germline-derived CDR1 and CDR2 are SGDLS and YYNGEE. V was trimmed by 4 bases and J by 2 bases, leaving 15 bases between them. This CDR3 is built from 15 residues. This CDR3 is CASSPPSGRNYGYTF. The CDR3 region has the DNA TGTGCCAGCAGCCCTCCTTCGGGCAGAAACTATGGCTACACCTTC. Complete variable domain (other parts from reference TRBV9 and TRBJ1-2): DSGVTQTPKHLITATGQRVTLRCSPRSGDLSVYWYQQSLDQGLQFLIQYYNGEERAKGNILERFSAQQFPDLHSELNLSSLELGDSALYFCASSPPSGRNYGYTFGSGTRLTVV.

This clonotype was found many times. The V gene is TRBV4-1, the J gene TRBJ2-2; D call uncertain. The germline V gene has CDR1 MGHRA and CDR2 YSYEKL. This CDR3 is 15 amino acids long. V gave up 1 base and J gave up 2 bases, with 8 bases separating them. Here the CDR3 reads CASSQGWANTGELFF. DNA for the CDR3: TGCGCCAGCAGCCAAGGGTGGGCAAACACCGGGGAGCTGTTTTTT.

This clonotype was seen ten or more times. The V call is TRBV20-1, the J call TRBJ1-6; TRBD1 aligns across 8 bases. The germline gives CDR1 DFQATT, CDR2 SNEGSKA (reference sequence). The V segment lost 2 bases and the J segment 2 bases; nucleotides outside the gene matches: 2. This CDR3 is built from 15 residues. The chain's CDR3 is CSARPTGAYNSPLHF. The CDR3 nucleotides are TGCAGTGCTAGACCGACAGGGGCCTATAATTCACCCCTCCACTTT.

This clonotype was detected ten times or more. J is TRBJ1-1 and V is TRBV6-1; tentatively, D is TRBD1 (5 bases). The germline V gene encodes CDR1 MNHNS and CDR2 SASEGT. With 1 base removed from V and 5 bases from J, the gap between germline ends came to 17 bases. The CDR3 is 16 residues long. CDR3 DNA sequence: TGTGCCAGCAGTGAAGGGGGCTGGGGGTATAGGACTGAAGCTTTCTTT. As protein: CASSEGGWGYRTEAFF.

This clonotype was observed many times. V is TRBV7-2 and J is TRBJ2-1, with 12 bases lining up with TRBD2. The CDR3 covers 14 residues. From germline, CDR1 is SGHTA and CDR2 FQGNSA. V lost 5 bases, J lost 6 bases, and 2 bases stayed unmatched. The CDR3 nucleotides read TGTGCCAGCAGCGGGACTAGCGGGTCCAATGAGCAGTTCTTC. This sequence encodes CASSGTSGSNEQFF.

In this sample, this clonotype turned up many times. The genes are TRBV6-1 and TRBJ2-5; 13 nucleotides line up with TRBD2. The germline CDR1 and CDR2 sequences are MNHNS and SASEGT. This CDR3 contains 15 residues. V lost 5 bases and J lost 6; bases outside the gene matches: 6. In nucleotides, the CDR3 is TGTGCCAGCAGTCCGACTAGCGGGAGGAGGAAGACCCAGTACTTC. Protein sequence: CASSPTSGRRKTQYF.

This clonotype was seen many times. The rearrangement uses TRBV27 and TRBJ2-1; 8 positions agree with TRBD2. Germline CDR1 reads MNHEY; CDR2 reads SMNVEV (reference sequence). This CDR3 region has 16 residues. Unmatched junction bases numbered 7, after V lost 6 bases and J lost 0 bases. CDR3 residues: CASSRPSGSSYNEQFF. In nucleotides, the CDR3 is TGTGCCAGCAGCCGGCCCAGCGGGAGCTCCTACAATGAGCAGTTCTTC.

Many counts were recorded for this clonotype. The gene calls are TRBV20-1 and TRBJ2-5; possible D gene TRBD2, 6 bases. Germline V gene sequence: CDR1 DFQATT, CDR2 SNEGSKA (reference sequence). CDR3 size: 13 residues. V lost 1 base to trimming and J lost 3 bases, with 9 bases between them. Written as DNA, the CDR3 is TGCAGTGCTAGAGGCAGGGAGGAAGAGACCCAGTACTTC. Encoded protein: CSARGREEETQYF.

This clonotype was counted at least ten times. This sequence joins TRBV20-1 and TRBJ1-2; D unresolved. Trimming stripped 0 bases from V and 7 bases from J, with 21 bases between. Germline V gives CDR1 DFQATT, CDR2 SNEGSKA (reference sequence). CDR3 length equals 16 residues. The CDR3 DNA reads TGCAGTGCTAGAGATACGCCCGCGGGGTTGAGAGGTGGCTACACCTTC. It codes for CSARDTPAGLRGGYTF.

This clonotype was observed at least ten times. This chain's CDR3 is CASSYIRGDIQYF. DNA for the CDR3: TGTGCCAGCAGTTACATCAGGGGGGACATTCAGTACTTC. The V and J genes are TRBV6-6 and TRBJ2-4; a weak D match, TRBD1 (7 bases). The germline CDR1 and CDR2 sequences are MNHNY and SVGAGI (reference sequence). V lost 2 bases and J 8 bases, leaving 10 bases between the germline ends. This CDR3 spans 13 amino acids.

V usage is TRBV27 and J usage is TRBJ2-1; maybe TRBD1 (6 bases). The CDR3 length is 18 residues. V was cut by 3 bases and J by 5 bases, with 23 bases left in between. Germline V gives CDR1 MNHEY, CDR2 SMNVEV (reference sequence). As DNA, the CDR3 is TGTGCCAGCAGTTTGGTACTGGGAAGGGGGATTCCTAACAATGAGCAGTTCTTC. It codes for CASSLVLGRGIPNNEQFF.

V usage is TRBV10-2 and J usage is TRBJ2-3; either TRBD1 or TRBD2 may supply D (5 bases each). There are 13 residues in the CDR3. Germline loops: CDR1 WSHSY, CDR2 SAAADI. Here the CDR3 DNA reads TGCGCGGTTGGGGGTCCTAGCACAGATACGCAGTATTTT. It translates to CAVGGPSTDTQYF.

This clonotype was counted many times. The chain combines TRBV20-1 with TRBJ2-4; D may be TRBD1 or TRBD2 (6 bases each). The CDR3 spans 17 residues. Trimming pared 0 bases from V and 0 bases from J, leaving 15 bases between. Germline values: CDR1 DFQATT, CDR2 SNEGSKA (reference sequence). The CDR3 spells CSARDTQGLLAKNIQYF. The DNA of the CDR3 is TGCAGTGCTAGAGATACACAGGGACTCCTAGCCAAAAACATTCAGTACTTC.

This clonotype was seen a few times. The genes are TRBV5-1 and TRBJ2-7; 7 positions match TRBD1. The V gene end was trimmed by 0 bases and the J gene end by 4 bases; junction bases not matched to a gene: 4. The CDR3 length is 14 residues. Per germline, CDR1 SGHRS and CDR2 YFSETQ. The CDR3 region has the DNA TGCGCCAGCAGCTTGGAACGGGACAGATACGAGCAGTACTTC. Its protein is CASSLERDRYEQYF.